The 23 T cell receptor beta chains below all came from one sample that was sequenced in a study of shared clonotypes between healthy human individuals. Naive-designated CD8 cells lacked CD45RO, were positively enriched for CCR7, and omitted terminally differentiated effector memory CD45RA+ cells. Measured with immunoSEQ multiplex PCR; TCRdb has only the in-frame clones, and not every one. The data show about 700,000 clones, approximately 90% seen once. Source material: naive CD8+ T cells sorted from blood. The receptors shown here come from a man younger than 40 in good health.

The chain joins TRBV9 to TRBJ2-2; D unclear. The CDR3 is 12 residues long. V was trimmed by 0 bases and J by 6 bases, leaving 3 bases between them. From germline, CDR1 is SGDLS and CDR2 YYNGEE. CDR3 in DNA: TGTGCCAGCAGCGTAGTGCCCGGGGAGCTGTTTTTT. Amino acid sequence: CASSVVPGELFF.

The rearrangement uses TRBV27 and TRBJ2-2; no reliable D call. The CDR3 length is 15 residues. Per the germline V gene, CDR1 is MNHEY and CDR2 is SMNVEV (reference sequence). Trimming stripped 3 bases from V and 4 bases from J, with 12 bases between. The CDR3 DNA is TGTGCCAGCAGTTTTGGGCCGACGATCACCGGGGAGCTGTTTTTT. It is translated as CASSFGPTITGELFF.

The CDR3 nucleotides are TGTGCCAGCAGCCCCCGTCGGAGAGCGAACACCGGGGAGCTGTTTTTT. It codes for CASSPRRRANTGELFF. V is TRBV9 and J is TRBJ2-2; D uncertain. In germline, CDR1 is SGDLS, CDR2 YYNGEE. CDR3 length: 16 residues. With 4 bases removed from V and 0 bases from J, the gap between germline ends came to 13 bases.

V is TRBV14 and J is TRBJ2-7; D is perhaps TRBD2 (6 bases). V dropped 1 base and J dropped 1 base, with 14 bases sitting between them. Germline-derived CDR1 and CDR2 are SGHDN and FVKESK. The CDR3 consists of 16 residues. Here the CDR3 reads CASSQAFGEVSYEQYF. The CDR3 nucleotides are TGTGCCAGCAGCCAAGCCTTTGGGGAGGTTTCCTACGAGCAGTACTTC. The full variable domain, completed using reference TRBV14 and TRBJ2-7, is EAGVTQFPSHSVIEKGQTVTLRCDPISGHDNLYWYRRVMGKEIKFLLHFVKESKQDESGMPNNRFLAERTGGTYSTLKVQPAELEDSGVYFCASSQAFGEVSYEQYFGPGTRLTVT.

V gene TRBV28 combines with J gene TRBJ1-1, with D perhaps matching TRBD1 (6 bases). Deletions cut 7 bases from V and 1 base from J, with 13 bases between. This CDR3 contains 14 residues. Germline V lookup: CDR1 MDHEN, CDR2 SYDVKM. CDR3 loop: CASKQGHANTEAFF. In DNA, the CDR3 is TGTGCCAGCAAACAGGGACACGCGAACACTGAAGCTTTCTTT.

The chain carries TRBV11-2 and TRBJ2-3, with D possibly TRBD2 on 5 matching bases. Germline values: CDR1 SGHAT, CDR2 FQNNGV. V was pared by 1 base and J by 3 bases, with 14 bases between. This CDR3 has 16 amino acids. CDR3 bases: TGTGCCAGCAGCTTAGTCCGTCCCGGGGAAACAGATACGCAGTATTTT. It yields the protein CASSLVRPGETDTQYF.

The gene calls are TRBV7-9 and TRBJ2-7; D is unresolved. There are 15 residues in the CDR3. Germline loops: CDR1 SEHNR, CDR2 FQNEAQ (reference sequence). Trimming shortened V by 3 bases and J by 3 bases, and 15 bases separated the two germline ends. The CDR3 DNA reads TGTGCCAGCAGCTTGGCCAGAGGTATCCACTACGAGCAGTACTTC. The encoded protein is CASSLARGIHYEQYF.

The chain is built from TRBV27 and TRBJ2-6, with a tentative D call TRBD2 (5 bases). V was pared by 8 bases and J by 0 bases, with 8 bases between. In germline, CDR1 is MNHEY, CDR2 SMNVEV (reference sequence). There are 14 residues in the CDR3. In DNA form, the CDR3 reads TGTGCCAGCGCGGGTATCTCTGGGGCCAACGTCCTGACTTTC. This encodes CASAGISGANVLTF.

The chain has TRBV5-1 and TRBJ2-1; 9 bases line up with TRBD1. The germline V gene encodes CDR1 SGHRS and CDR2 YFSETQ. CDR3 length: 14 amino acids. V was pared by 0 bases and J by 8 bases, with 3 bases of the junction left unmatched. CDR3 nucleotides: TGCGCCAGCAGCTTGGGACAGGGGGTTGATGAGCAGTTCTTC. Translated, it gives CASSLGQGVDEQFF.

CDR3 bases: TGTGCCAGCAGTTTATTCAGGGCAGGGAATCAGCCCCAGCATTTT. This gives the protein CASSLFRAGNQPQHF. The rearrangement links TRBV28 to TRBJ1-5; D perhaps matches TRBD1 (5 bases). This CDR3 comprises 15 residues. Deletions cut 1 base from V and 4 bases from J, with 11 bases between. Germline V CDR1 and CDR2: MDHEN, SYDVKM.

This chain uses TRBV6-1 with TRBJ2-5; D gene unclear. Looked up from germline, CDR1 is MNHNS and CDR2 is SASEGT. The CDR3 consists of 14 residues. V shed 3 bases and J shed 5 bases, with 13 bases lying between them. The CDR3 DNA sequence: TGTGCCAGCAGTGAGTGGGGATTCGCGGAGACCCAGTACTTC. Encoded protein: CASSEWGFAETQYF.

V and J are TRBV29-1 and TRBJ2-1, with no clear D. V lost 4 bases, J lost 6 bases, and 16 bases lay in between. The CDR3 consists of 14 residues. Germline-derived CDR1 and CDR2 are SQVTM and ANQGSEA. The CDR3 region has the DNA TGCAGCGTTGGAAAGATAGGTCAGAGCAATGAGCAGTTCTTC. It is translated as CSVGKIGQSNEQFF.

The CDR3 region is CASSVGRQDQETQYF. The DNA for the CDR3 is TGTGCCAGCAGCGTAGGCCGACAGGACCAAGAGACCCAGTACTTC. This chain joins TRBV9 and TRBJ2-5, with D maybe TRBD1 (6 bases). V lost 0 bases and J 0 bases, leaving 9 bases between the germline ends. The germline V gene encodes CDR1 SGDLS and CDR2 YYNGEE. The CDR3 is 15 residues long.

The genes are TRBV25-1 and TRBJ2-3, with 9 bases fitting TRBD2. The CDR3 is 13 residues long. V was clipped by 4 bases and J by 6 bases; unmatched bases: 2. Germline loops: CDR1 MGHDK, CDR2 SYGVNS. This chain's CDR3 is CASSGSGSDTQYF. CDR3 sequence (DNA): TGTGCCAGCAGTGGTAGCGGGAGCGATACGCAGTATTTT.

In DNA form, the CDR3 reads TGTGCCAGCAGTCTCCTATGGACTAGTCTGGATGAGCAGTTCTTC. Amino acids: CASSLLWTSLDEQFF. The J gene is TRBJ2-1, the V gene TRBV6-5, with TRBD2 matching over 7 bases. The CDR3 spans 15 residues. CDR1 is MNHEY and CDR2 is SVGAGI in the germline V gene. Trimming removed 5 bases from V and 8 bases from J; junction bases left unmatched: 12.

CDR3 in DNA: TGCGCCAGCAGCCAAGTAGGGCTAGCCTTAGAGACCCAGTACTTC. It codes for CASSQVGLALETQYF. The V and J genes are TRBV4-1 and TRBJ2-5; D may be TRBD2 (5 bases). The CDR3 extends over 15 amino acids. Trimming took off 1 base at V and 4 bases at J, with 13 bases between the two ends. The germline gives CDR1 MGHRA, CDR2 YSYEKL.

The V call is TRBV6-5, the J call TRBJ1-2, with a tentative D call TRBD1 (6 bases). The CDR3 is 14 amino acids. Trimming took off 7 bases at V and 2 bases at J, with 14 bases between the two ends. Germline CDR1 MNHEY, CDR2 SVGAGI. CDR3 sequence (DNA): TGTGCCAGCACCCACCGAGGGACAAACTATGGCTACACCTTC. Translation gives CASTHRGTNYGYTF.

The J gene is TRBJ2-1, the V gene TRBV4-1; possibly TRBD2 for D (6 bases). The CDR3 is made up of 14 amino acids. V was pared by 1 base and J by 10 bases, with 14 bases between. Germline assignment: CDR1 MGHRA and CDR2 YSYEKL. CDR3 region: CASSQVEEGREQFF. CDR3 bases: TGCGCCAGCAGCCAAGTGGAGGAGGGCCGGGAGCAGTTCTTC.

This sequence joins TRBV6-6 and TRBJ1-4; D gene uncertain. Germline CDR1 reads MNHNY; CDR2 reads SVGAGI (reference sequence). V dropped 6 bases and J dropped 8 bases, with 7 bases sitting between them. This CDR3 spans 11 amino acids. The CDR3 spells CASRSREKLFF. The CDR3 DNA follows: TGTGCCAGCAGGAGTCGGGAAAAACTGTTTTTT.

The chain recombines TRBV7-3 with TRBJ2-1; D is unclear. This CDR3 spans 14 amino acids. V was shortened by 5 bases and J by 4 bases, with 12 bases between the two germline ends. Germline V CDR1 and CDR2: SGHTA, FQGTGA. As DNA, the CDR3 is TGTGCCAGCAGCCATCGGACCAATTACAATGAGCAGTTCTTC. Its translation: CASSHRTNYNEQFF.

The V call is TRBV6-1, the J call TRBJ2-3; D uncertain. This CDR3 has 11 residues. V was shortened by 7 bases and J by 7 bases, with 9 bases between the two germline ends. CDR1 is MNHNS, CDR2 SASEGT, per germline. The chain's CDR3 is CASNVGNTQYF. The CDR3 nucleotides read TGTGCCAGCAATGTTGGGAATACGCAGTATTTT.

The CDR3 spells CASSKPGQGDTYEQYF. The CDR3 DNA reads TGTGCCAGCAGCAAACCGGGACAGGGGGACACCTACGAGCAGTACTTC. The rearrangement joins TRBV28 to TRBJ2-7; TRBD1 matches 11 bases. This CDR3 comprises 16 residues. The V segment lost 6 bases and the J segment 2 bases; nucleotides outside the gene matches: 9. Germline CDR1 reads MDHEN; CDR2 reads SYDVKM.

The chain couples TRBV28 to TRBJ2-7, with D hard to call. With 3 bases removed from V and 2 bases from J, the gap between germline ends came to 8 bases. The germline V gene encodes CDR1 MDHEN and CDR2 SYDVKM. This CDR3 comprises 13 residues. In DNA, the CDR3 is TGTGCCAGCAGTTTTTCCTTAGCCTACGAGCAGTACTTC. The encoded protein is CASSFSLAYEQYF.